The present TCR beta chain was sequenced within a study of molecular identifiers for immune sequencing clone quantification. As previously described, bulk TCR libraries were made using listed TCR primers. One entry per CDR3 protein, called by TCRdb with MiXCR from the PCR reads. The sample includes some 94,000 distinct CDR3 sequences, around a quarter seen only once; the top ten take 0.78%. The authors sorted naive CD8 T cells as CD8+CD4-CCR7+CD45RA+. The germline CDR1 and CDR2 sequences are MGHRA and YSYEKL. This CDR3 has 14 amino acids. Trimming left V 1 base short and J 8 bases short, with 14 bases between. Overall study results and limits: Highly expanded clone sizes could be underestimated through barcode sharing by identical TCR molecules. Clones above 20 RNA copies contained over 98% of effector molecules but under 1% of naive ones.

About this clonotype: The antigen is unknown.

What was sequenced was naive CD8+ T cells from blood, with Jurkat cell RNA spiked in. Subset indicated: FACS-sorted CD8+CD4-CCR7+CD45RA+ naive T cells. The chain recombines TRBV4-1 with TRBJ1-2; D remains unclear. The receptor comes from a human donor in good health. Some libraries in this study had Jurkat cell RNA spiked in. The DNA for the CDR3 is TGCGCCAGCAGCCAAGGTCCAAGGCTGCCCGGCTACACCTTC. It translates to CASSQGPRLPGYTF.